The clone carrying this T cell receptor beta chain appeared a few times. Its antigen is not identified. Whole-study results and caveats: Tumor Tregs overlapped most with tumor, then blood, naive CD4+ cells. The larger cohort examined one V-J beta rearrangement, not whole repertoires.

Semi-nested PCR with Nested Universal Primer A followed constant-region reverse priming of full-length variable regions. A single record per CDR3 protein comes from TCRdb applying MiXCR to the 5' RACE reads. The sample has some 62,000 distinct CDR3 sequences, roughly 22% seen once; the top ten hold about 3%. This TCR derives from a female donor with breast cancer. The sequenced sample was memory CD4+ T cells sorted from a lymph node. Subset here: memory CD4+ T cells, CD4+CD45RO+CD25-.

The CDR3 reads CASSLAPAATEAFF. The CDR3 bases are TGTGCCAGCAGCTTAGCTCCGGCGGCCACTGAAGCTTTCTTT. The rearrangement joins TRBV7-9 to TRBJ1-1; D unclear. The length of the CDR3 is 14 residues. Germline-derived CDR1 and CDR2 are SEHNR and FQNEAQ (reference sequence). The germline V and J ends were trimmed by 0 bases and 4 bases, with 9 bases remaining between them.